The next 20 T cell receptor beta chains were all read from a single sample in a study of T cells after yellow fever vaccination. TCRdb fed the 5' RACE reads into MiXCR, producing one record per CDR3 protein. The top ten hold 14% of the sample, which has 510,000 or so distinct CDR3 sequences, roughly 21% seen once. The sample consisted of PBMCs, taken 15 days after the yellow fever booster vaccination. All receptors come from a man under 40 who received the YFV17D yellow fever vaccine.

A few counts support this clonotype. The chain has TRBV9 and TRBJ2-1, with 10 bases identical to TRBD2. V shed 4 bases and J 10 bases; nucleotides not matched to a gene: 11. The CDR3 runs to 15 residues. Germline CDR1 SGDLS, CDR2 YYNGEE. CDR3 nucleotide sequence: TGTGCCAGCAGCCCGGGACCTAGCGGGAGTGGGGAGCAGTTCTTC. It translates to CASSPGPSGSGEQFF.

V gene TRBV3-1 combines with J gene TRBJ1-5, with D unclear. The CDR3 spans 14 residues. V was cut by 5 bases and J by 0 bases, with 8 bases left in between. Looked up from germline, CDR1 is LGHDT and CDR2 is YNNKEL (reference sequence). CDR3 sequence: CASSGRPSNQPQHF. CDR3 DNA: TGTGCCAGCAGCGGCCGACCTAGCAATCAGCCCCAGCATTTT.

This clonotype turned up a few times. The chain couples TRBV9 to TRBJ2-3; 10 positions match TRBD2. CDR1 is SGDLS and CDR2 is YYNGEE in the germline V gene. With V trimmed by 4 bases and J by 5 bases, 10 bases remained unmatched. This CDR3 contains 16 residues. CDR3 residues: CASSPRAGGPGDTQYF. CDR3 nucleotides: TGTGCCAGCAGCCCCCGAGCGGGAGGGCCTGGAGATACGCAGTATTTT. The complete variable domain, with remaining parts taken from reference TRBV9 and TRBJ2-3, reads DSGVTQTPKHLITATGQRVTLRCSPRSGDLSVYWYQQSLDQGLQFLIQYYNGEERAKGNILERFSAQQFPDLHSELNLSSLELGDSALYFCASSPRAGGPGDTQYFGPGTRLTVL.

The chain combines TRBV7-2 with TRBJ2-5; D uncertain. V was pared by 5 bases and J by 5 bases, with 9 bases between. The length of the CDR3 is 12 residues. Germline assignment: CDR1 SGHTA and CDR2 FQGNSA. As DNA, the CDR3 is TGTGCCAGCAGCGTAAGCTTGGAGACCCAGTACTTC. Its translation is CASSVSLETQYF. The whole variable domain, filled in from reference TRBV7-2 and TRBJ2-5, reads GAGVSQSPSNKVTEKGKDVELRCDPISGHTALYWYRQSLGQGLEFLIYFQGNSAPDKSGLPSDRFSAERTGGSVSTLTIQRTQQEDSAVYLCASSVSLETQYFGPGTRLLVL.

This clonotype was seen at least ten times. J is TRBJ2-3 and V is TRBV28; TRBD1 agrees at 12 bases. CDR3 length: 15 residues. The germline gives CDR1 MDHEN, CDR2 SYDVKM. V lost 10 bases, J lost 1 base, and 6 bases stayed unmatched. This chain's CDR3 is CATSRDRGRTDTQYF. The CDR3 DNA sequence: TGTGCCACCAGCCGGGACAGGGGGCGCACAGATACGCAGTATTTT.

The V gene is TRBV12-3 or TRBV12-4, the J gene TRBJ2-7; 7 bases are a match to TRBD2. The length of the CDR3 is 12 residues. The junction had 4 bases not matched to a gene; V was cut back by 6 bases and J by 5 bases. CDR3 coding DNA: TGTGCCAGCAGAGGACTAGAGGACGAGCAGTACTTC. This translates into CASRGLEDEQYF.

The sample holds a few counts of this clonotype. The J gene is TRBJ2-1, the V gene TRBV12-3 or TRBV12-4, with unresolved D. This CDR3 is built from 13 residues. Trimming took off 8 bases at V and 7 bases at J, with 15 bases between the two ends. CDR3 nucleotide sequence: TGTGCCAGCGCCACCTCAAGCAGGAATGAGCAGTTCTTC. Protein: CASATSSRNEQFF.

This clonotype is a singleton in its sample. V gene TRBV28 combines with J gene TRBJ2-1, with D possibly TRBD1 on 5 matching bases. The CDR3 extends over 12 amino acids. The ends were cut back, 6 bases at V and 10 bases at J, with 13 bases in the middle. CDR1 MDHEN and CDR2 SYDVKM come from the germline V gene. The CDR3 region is CASREGAGEQFF. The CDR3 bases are TGTGCCAGCAGGGAAGGGGCAGGGGAGCAGTTCTTC.

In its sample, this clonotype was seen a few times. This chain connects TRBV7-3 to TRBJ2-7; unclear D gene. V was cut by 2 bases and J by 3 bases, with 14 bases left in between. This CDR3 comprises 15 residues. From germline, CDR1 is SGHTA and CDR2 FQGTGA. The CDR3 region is CASSLESTGRYEQYF. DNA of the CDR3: TGTGCCAGCAGCTTAGAGTCAACGGGTCGCTACGAGCAGTACTTC.

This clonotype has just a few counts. In DNA, the CDR3 is TGTGCCAGCAGTCCCCCAGGCCGGGAAAAACTGTTTTTT. Protein sequence: CASSPPGREKLFF. This sequence joins TRBV28 and TRBJ1-4, with D uncertain. V lost 5 bases to trimming and J lost 8 bases, with 12 bases between them. The CDR3 runs to 13 residues. The germline V gene has CDR1 MDHEN and CDR2 SYDVKM.

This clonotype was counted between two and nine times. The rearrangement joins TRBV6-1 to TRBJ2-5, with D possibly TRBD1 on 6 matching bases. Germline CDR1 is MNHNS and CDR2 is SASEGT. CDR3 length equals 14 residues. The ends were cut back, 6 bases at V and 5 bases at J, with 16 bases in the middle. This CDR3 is CASRRGISRETQYF. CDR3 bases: TGTGCCAGCAGGAGGGGGATCTCGAGGGAGACCCAGTACTTC.

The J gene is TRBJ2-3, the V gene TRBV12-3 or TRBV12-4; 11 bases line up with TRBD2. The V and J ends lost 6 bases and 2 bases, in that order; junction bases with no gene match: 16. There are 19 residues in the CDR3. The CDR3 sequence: CASSPTGNLAGGITDTQYF. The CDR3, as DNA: TGTGCCAGCAGCCCAACTGGGAATCTAGCGGGAGGAATCACAGATACGCAGTATTTT.

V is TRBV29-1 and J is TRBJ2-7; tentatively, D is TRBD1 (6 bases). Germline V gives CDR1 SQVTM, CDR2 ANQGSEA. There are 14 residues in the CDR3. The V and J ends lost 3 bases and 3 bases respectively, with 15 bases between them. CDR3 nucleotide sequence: TGCAGCGTTGAGTCGGGTCCAGGGGACTACGAGCAGTACTTC. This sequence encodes CSVESGPGDYEQYF.

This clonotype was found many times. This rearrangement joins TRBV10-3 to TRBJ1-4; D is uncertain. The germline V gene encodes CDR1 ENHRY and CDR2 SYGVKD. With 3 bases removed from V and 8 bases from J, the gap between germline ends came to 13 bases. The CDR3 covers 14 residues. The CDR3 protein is CAISERQTGEKLFF. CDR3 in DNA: TGTGCCATCAGTGAACGGCAGACGGGCGAAAAACTGTTTTTT.

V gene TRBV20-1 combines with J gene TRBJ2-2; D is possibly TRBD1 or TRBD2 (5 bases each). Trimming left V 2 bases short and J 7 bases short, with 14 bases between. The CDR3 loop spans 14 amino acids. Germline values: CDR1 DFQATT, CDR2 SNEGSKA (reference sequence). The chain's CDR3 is CSARPTAGGGELFF. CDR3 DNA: TGCAGTGCTAGACCAACGGCTGGGGGCGGGGAGCTGTTTTTT.

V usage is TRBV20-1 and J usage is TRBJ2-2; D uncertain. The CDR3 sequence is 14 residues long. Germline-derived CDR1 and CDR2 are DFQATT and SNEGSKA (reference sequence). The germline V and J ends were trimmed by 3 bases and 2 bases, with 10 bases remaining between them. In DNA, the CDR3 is TGCAGTGCTAGTCTAGGCGCAAACACCGGGGAGCTGTTTTTT. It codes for CSASLGANTGELFF.

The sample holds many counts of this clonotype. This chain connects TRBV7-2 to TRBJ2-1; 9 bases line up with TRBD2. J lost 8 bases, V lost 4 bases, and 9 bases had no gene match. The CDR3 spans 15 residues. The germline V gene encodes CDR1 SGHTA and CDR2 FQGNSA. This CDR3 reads CASSWTSAPEDEQFF. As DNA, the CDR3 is TGTGCCAGCAGCTGGACTAGCGCCCCTGAGGATGAGCAGTTCTTC.

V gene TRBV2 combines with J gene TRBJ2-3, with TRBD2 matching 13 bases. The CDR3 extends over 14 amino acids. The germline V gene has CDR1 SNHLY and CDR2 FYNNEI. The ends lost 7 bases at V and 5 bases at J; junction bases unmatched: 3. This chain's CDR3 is CASNRLAGGDTQYF. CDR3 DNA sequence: TGTGCCAGCAATCGACTAGCGGGGGGAGATACGCAGTATTTT.

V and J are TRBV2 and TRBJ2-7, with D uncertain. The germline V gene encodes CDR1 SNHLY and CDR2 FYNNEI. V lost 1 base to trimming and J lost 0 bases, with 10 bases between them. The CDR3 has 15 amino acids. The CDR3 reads CASSEEAATSYEQYF. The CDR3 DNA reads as TGTGCCAGCAGTGAAGAGGCGGCCACCTCCTACGAGCAGTACTTC.

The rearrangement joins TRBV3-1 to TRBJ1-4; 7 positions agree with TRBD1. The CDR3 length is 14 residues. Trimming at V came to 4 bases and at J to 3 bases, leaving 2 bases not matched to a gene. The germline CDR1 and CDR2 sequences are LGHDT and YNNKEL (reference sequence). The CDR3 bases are TGTGCCAGCAGCCGACAGGGTTCTAATGAAAAACTGTTTTTT. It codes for CASSRQGSNEKLFF. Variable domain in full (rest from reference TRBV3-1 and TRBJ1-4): DTAVSQTPKYLVTQMGNDKSIKCEQNLGHDTMYWYKQDSKKFLKIMFSYNNKELIINETVPNRFSPKSPDKAHLNLHINSLELGDSAVYFCASSRQGSNEKLFFGSGTQLSVL.